This T cell receptor (beta chain) was captured in a study of blood T cell repertoires in COVID-19. For the study at large: COVID-19 samples, acute and convalescent, were from the United States, Italy and Spain. Nucleic acid was either cDNA or gDNA, and it came from T cells, B-cell-depleted T cells, or PBMCs.

The CDR3 contains 14 residues. Looked up from germline, CDR1 is KGHSH and CDR2 is LQKENI. Trimming shortened V by 0 bases and J by 5 bases, and 10 bases separated the two germline ends. Authors' analysis steps: Reference gene primer amplification gave estimated nucleated cell counts. Data came from immunoSEQ multiplex PCR; TCRdb stores just in-frame clones and leaves some out. V and J calls and clone size are copied from that table; D and trimming were computed from the DNA. The sample records about 260,000 clones, approximately 82% being singletons. The chain uses TRBV18 and TRBJ2-5; TRBD1 might be the D (5 bases). The sample comprised peripheral blood. This clonotype originated in a woman of 80 years or more with acute or convalescent COVID-19. The DNA of the CDR3 is TGTGCCAGCTCACCACCGGACAAGGGGGAGACCCAGTACTTC. Translated, it gives CASSPPDKGETQYF. Supplemented by reference TRBV18 and TRBJ2-5, the full variable domain reads NAGVMQNPRHLVRRRGQEARLRCSPMKGHSHVYWYRQLPEEGLKFMVYLQKENIIDESGMPKERFSAEFPKEGPSILRIQQVVRGDSAAYFCASSPPDKGETQYFGPGTRLLVL.